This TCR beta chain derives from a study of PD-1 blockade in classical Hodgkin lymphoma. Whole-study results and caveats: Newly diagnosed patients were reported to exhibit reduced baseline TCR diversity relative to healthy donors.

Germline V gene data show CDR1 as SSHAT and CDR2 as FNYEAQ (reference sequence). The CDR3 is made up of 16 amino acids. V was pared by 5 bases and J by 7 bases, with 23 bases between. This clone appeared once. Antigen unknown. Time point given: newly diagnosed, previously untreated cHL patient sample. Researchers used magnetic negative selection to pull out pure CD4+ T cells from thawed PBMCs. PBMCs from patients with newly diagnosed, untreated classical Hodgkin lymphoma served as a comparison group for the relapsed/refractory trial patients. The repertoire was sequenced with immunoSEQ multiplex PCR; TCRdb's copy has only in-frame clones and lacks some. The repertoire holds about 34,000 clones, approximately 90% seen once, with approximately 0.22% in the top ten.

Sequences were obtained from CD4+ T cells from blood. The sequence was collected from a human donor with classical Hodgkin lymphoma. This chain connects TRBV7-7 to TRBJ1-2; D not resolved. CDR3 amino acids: CASSPRPGRFDLGYTF. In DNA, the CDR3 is TGTGCCAGCAGCCCCCGACCCGGCCGGTTTGACCTTGGCTACACCTTC.